Presented here are 27 T cell receptor beta chains from one specimen sequenced in a study of T-cell memory formation after mild COVID-19. TCRdb analysed the 5' RACE reads with MiXCR anew, one entry per CDR3 protein. This sample has hundreds of thousands of distinct CDR3 sequences, with roughly 20% found just once. The sequenced sample was PBMCs or a T cell subset sorted from them (not recorded which). All receptors derive from an adult woman who had mild COVID-19 (a few samples of this study predate the infection). Cell type and time point are not known.

This chain joins TRBV18 and TRBJ1-5, with D perhaps matching TRBD1 (5 bases). Germline V CDR1 and CDR2: KGHSH, LQKENI. This CDR3 has 16 amino acids. The V end lost 3 bases, the J end lost 0 bases, and 12 bases lay between the germline ends. In DNA form, the CDR3 reads TGTGCCAGCTCACCCTTCGACAGTGATAGCAATCAGCCCCAGCATTTT. It specifies CASSPFDSDSNQPQHF.

This clonotype showed up just a few times. This chain connects TRBV11-1 to TRBJ2-3; possible D gene TRBD2, 6 bases. The V gene's germline CDR1 is SGHAT and CDR2 FQDESV (reference sequence). Trimming removed 5 bases from V and 0 bases from J, with 12 bases in between. The CDR3 contains 15 residues. The chain's CDR3 is CASSGPSASTDTQYF. The CDR3 bases are TGTGCCAGCAGCGGTCCTAGCGCGAGCACAGATACGCAGTATTTT.

This clonotype was seen more than once but under ten times. This chain links TRBV12-3 or TRBV12-4 with TRBJ2-1, with D perhaps matching TRBD2 (5 bases). This CDR3 spans 14 amino acids. The V gene lost 5 bases and the J gene lost 8 bases, with 16 bases spanning the gap. CDR3 amino acids: CASSAPGLVDEQFF. The CDR3 nucleotides are TGTGCCAGCAGTGCCCCGGGATTAGTCGATGAGCAGTTCTTC.

This clonotype was seen more than once but under ten times. The chain couples TRBV7-3 to TRBJ1-1; no clear D gene. The germline V gene encodes CDR1 SGHTA and CDR2 FQGTGA. V gave up 2 bases and J gave up 1 base, with 8 bases separating them. CDR3 length equals 14 residues. CDR3 in amino acids: CASSLRGSNTEAFF. For the CDR3, the DNA is TGTGCCAGCAGCTTACGTGGTTCGAACACTGAAGCTTTCTTT.

This chain links TRBV7-2 with TRBJ2-5; 12 bases align to TRBD2. The CDR3 spans 17 residues. Trimming took 5 bases from V and 4 from J; bases not matched to a gene: 11. Germline CDR1 and CDR2: SGHTA and FQGNSA. The CDR3 sequence: CASSPGTSGRRRETQYF. CDR3 DNA: TGTGCCAGCAGCCCGGGCACTAGCGGGAGGAGGAGAGAGACCCAGTACTTC.

The chain carries TRBV23-1 and TRBJ2-7, with 7 bases fitting TRBD2. TRBV23-1 is an open reading frame whose function is uncertain. With V trimmed by 0 bases and J by 5 bases, 13 bases remained unmatched. The CDR3 runs to 17 residues. The CDR3: CASSQSWSAHGGDEQYF. The CDR3 DNA is TGCGCCAGCAGTCAATCGTGGAGCGCCCATGGGGGGGACGAGCAGTACTTC.

The chain is built from TRBV29-1 and TRBJ2-6; D is possibly TRBD2 (7 bases). The CDR3 spans 16 residues. The germline gives CDR1 SQVTM, CDR2 ANQGSEA. Trimming removed 7 bases from V and 0 bases from J, with 16 bases in between. CDR3 coding DNA: TGCAGCGCCCGGGGGGCAGGACCCTCTGGGGCCAACGTCCTGACTTTC. Translated: CSARGAGPSGANVLTF.

This clonotype was counted a few times. The chain links TRBV12-3 or TRBV12-4 to TRBJ1-2; a weak D match, TRBD1 (5 bases). This CDR3 is 15 amino acids long. The germline V and J ends were trimmed by 3 bases and 0 bases, with 11 bases remaining between them. The CDR3 DNA sequence: TGTGCCAGCAGTTTGGGCCGGGGCCCTAACTATGGCTACACCTTC. It is translated as CASSLGRGPNYGYTF.

This clonotype was detected only a few times. The chain carries TRBV20-1 and TRBJ2-7; tentative D call: TRBD1 (6 bases). V lost 6 bases and J lost 5, with 17 bases in between. This CDR3 spans 13 amino acids. Per the germline V gene, CDR1 is DFQATT and CDR2 is SNEGSKA (reference sequence). The CDR3 DNA reads TGCAGTGCACAGGGTATGCCTCTAAACGAGCAGTACTTC. Protein product: CSAQGMPLNEQYF.

V is TRBV19 and J is TRBJ1-6; 8 bases align to TRBD1. CDR1 is LNHDA and CDR2 is SQIVND in the germline V gene (reference sequence). The CDR3 is made up of 13 amino acids. With 3 bases clipped from V and 15 bases from J, the junction kept 7 bases outside the gene matches. In DNA form, the CDR3 reads TGTGCCAGTAGTATCCGCAGGGGGCGCGGCCTCCACTTT. It translates to CASSIRRGRGLHF. The full variable domain, in which reference TRBV19 and TRBJ1-6 provide the parts outside the CDR3, is DGGITQSPKYLFRKEGQNVTLSCEQNLNHDAMYWYRQDPGQGLRLIYYSQIVNDFQKGDIAEGYSVSREKKESFPLTVTSAQKNPTAFYLCASSIRRGRGLHFGNGTRLTVT.

This clonotype was seen only a few times. The chain couples TRBV5-1 to TRBJ2-6; weak D call: TRBD2 (5 bases). Germline-derived CDR1 and CDR2 are SGHRS and YFSETQ. The CDR3 totals 16 residues. V gave up 5 bases and J gave up 0 bases, with 12 bases separating them. CDR3 amino acids: CASRPLAGSGANVLTF. The DNA for the CDR3 is TGCGCCAGCAGACCCCTGGCGGGCTCTGGGGCCAACGTCCTGACTTTC. Drawing the rest from reference TRBV5-1 and TRBJ2-6, the complete variable domain is KAGVTQTPRYLIKTRGQQVTLSCSPISGHRSVSWYQQTPGQGLQFLFEYFSETQRNKGNFPGRFSGRQFSNSRSEMNVSTLELGDSALYLCASRPLAGSGANVLTFGAGSRLTVL.

The rearrangement links TRBV15 to TRBJ2-2; TRBD1 agrees at 9 bases. With 3 bases clipped from V and 2 bases from J, the junction kept 7 bases outside the gene matches. The CDR3 runs 17 residues. Per the germline V gene, CDR1 is LNHNV and CDR2 is YYDKDF (reference sequence). CDR3 protein: CATSSPVGQGNTGELFF. For the CDR3, the DNA is TGTGCCACCAGCAGCCCTGTGGGACAGGGTAACACCGGGGAGCTGTTTTTT.

The rearrangement uses TRBV7-9 and TRBJ1-1, with 9 positions matching TRBD1. CDR3 length: 13 residues. CDR1 and CDR2 (germline): SEHNR, FQNEAQ (reference sequence). V lost 8 bases and J lost 4; bases outside the gene matches: 5. The CDR3 DNA follows: TGTGCCAGCGTGCGGGACAGGGTCACTGAAGCTTTCTTT. Residues: CASVRDRVTEAFF.

This clonotype was picked up many times. The gene calls are TRBV5-5 and TRBJ2-1; perhaps TRBD1 as D (6 bases). Trimming took off 2 bases at V and 5 bases at J, with 17 bases between the two ends. The CDR3 loop spans 16 amino acids. Germline V gene sequence: CDR1 SGHKS, CDR2 YYEKEE (reference sequence). The DNA for the CDR3 is TGTGCCAGCAGCTTCTTTAGGCAGGGGCGCGACAATGAGCAGTTCTTC. Translating it yields CASSFFRQGRDNEQFF.

The genes are TRBV7-9 and TRBJ1-2, with D hard to call. V lost 3 bases, J lost 8 bases, and 16 bases lay in between. From germline, CDR1 is SEHNR and CDR2 FQNEAQ (reference sequence). The CDR3 is 14 amino acids. The CDR3 DNA follows: TGTGCCAGCAGCTTCACGACCACTTCGCTCGGCTACACCTTC. Translating it yields CASSFTTTSLGYTF.

This clonotype was seen just once. The J gene is TRBJ2-5, the V gene TRBV12-3 or TRBV12-4, with D perhaps matching TRBD1 or TRBD2 (7 bases each). Trimming stripped 0 bases from V and 4 bases from J, with 12 bases between. The CDR3 contains 15 residues. CDR3 amino acids: CASSLATGEGETQYF. The CDR3 DNA sequence: TGTGCCAGCAGTTTAGCAACAGGGGAGGGAGAGACCCAGTACTTC.

In this sample, this clonotype turned up many times. This chain links TRBV3-1 with TRBJ2-1, with TRBD2 matching over 7 bases. Germline V gene data show CDR1 as LGHDT and CDR2 as YNNKEL (reference sequence). The CDR3 is made up of 15 amino acids. The J segment lost 2 bases and the V segment lost 1 base, leaving 2 bases of the junction unmatched. CDR3 in DNA: TGTGCCAGCAGCCAAGCAGCGGGAACCTACAATGAGCAGTTCTTC. Protein: CASSQAAGTYNEQFF.

This clonotype was seen a handful of times. The chain combines TRBV29-1 with TRBJ2-1, with D unresolved. The CDR3 runs 13 residues. V was shortened by 4 bases and J by 6 bases, with 13 bases between the two germline ends. Germline CDR1 is SQVTM and CDR2 is ANQGSEA. The CDR3 here is CSVAQQSRNEQFF. The CDR3 DNA reads TGCAGCGTTGCCCAGCAGTCCCGCAATGAGCAGTTCTTC.

The table lists this clonotype with a few counts. The rearrangement uses TRBV20-1 and TRBJ2-7; D ambiguous. Germline V gene data show CDR1 as DFQATT and CDR2 as SNEGSKA (reference sequence). The CDR3 has 11 amino acids. Trimming left V 0 bases short and J 4 bases short, with 4 bases between. The CDR3 DNA follows: TGCAGTGCTAGAGAAGTGTACGAGCAGTACTTC. Translation: CSAREVYEQYF.

This clonotype was seen more than once but under ten times. This chain uses TRBV4-1 with TRBJ2-3; D possibly uses TRBD1 or TRBD2 (5 bases each). Trimming took 1 base from V and 6 from J, leaving 17 bases between them. CDR3 length equals 16 residues. Germline values: CDR1 MGHRA, CDR2 YSYEKL. Written as DNA, the CDR3 is TGCGCCAGCAGCCAAGGCTGGGGGAAGCCATTGGATACGCAGTATTTT. Translation: CASSQGWGKPLDTQYF.

The chain couples TRBV6-5 to TRBJ1-1; D unresolved. The CDR3 is made up of 12 amino acids. Germline V gene lookup returns CDR1 MNHEY and CDR2 SVGAGI. Trimming shortened V by 6 bases and J by 2 bases, and 7 bases separated the two germline ends. CDR3 in amino acids: CASRKLNTEAFF. CDR3 DNA: TGTGCCAGCAGAAAGCTAAACACTGAAGCTTTCTTT.

The CDR3 region has the DNA TGTGCCAGCAGTGGTGCCAGCGGGGCCTACAATGAGCAGTTCTTC. Translation gives CASSGASGAYNEQFF. The chain employs TRBV6-1 and TRBJ2-1; TRBD2 aligns across 7 bases. There are 15 residues in the CDR3. Germline V gene lookup returns CDR1 MNHNS and CDR2 SASEGT. After removal of 4 bases from V and 2 bases from J, the junction contained 5 bases not matched to a gene.

The chain links TRBV2 to TRBJ2-1; tentative D call: TRBD2 (5 bases). This CDR3 has 14 amino acids. V gave up 8 bases and J gave up 8 bases, with 19 bases separating them. Germline assignment: CDR1 SNHLY and CDR2 FYNNEI. Written as DNA, the CDR3 is TGTGCCAGCGGGGAGAGCCCAATTCAGGATGAGCAGTTCTTC. Translated, it gives CASGESPIQDEQFF. The full variable domain, completed using reference TRBV2 and TRBJ2-1, is EPEVTQTPSHQVTQMGQEVILRCVPISNHLYFYWYRQILGQKVEFLVSFYNNEISEKSEIFDDQFSVERPDGSNFTLKIRSTKLEDSAMYFCASGESPIQDEQFFGPGTRLTVL.

This clonotype appeared a few times. This sequence joins TRBV5-5 and TRBJ2-2, with D possibly called TRBD1 or TRBD2 (5 bases each). The CDR3 loop spans 16 amino acids. CDR1 is SGHKS and CDR2 is YYEKEE in the germline V gene (reference sequence). Trimming stripped 3 bases from V and 1 base from J, with 13 bases between. The CDR3 reads CASSSQAGRNTGELFF. The CDR3, as DNA: TGTGCCAGCAGCTCCCAGGCAGGGAGGAACACCGGGGAGCTGTTTTTT. The whole variable domain, filled in from reference TRBV5-5 and TRBJ2-2, reads DAGVTQSPTHLIKTRGQQVTLRCSPISGHKSVSWYQQVLGQGPQFIFQYYEKEERGRGNFPDRFSARQFPNYSSELNVNALLLGDSALYLCASSSQAGRNTGELFFGEGSRLTVL.

This clonotype has just a few counts. V is TRBV6-5 and J is TRBJ2-1; the D gene is possibly TRBD1 (6 bases). The germline gives CDR1 MNHEY, CDR2 SVGAGI. The CDR3 totals 14 residues. V lost 6 bases to trimming and J lost 4 bases, with 13 bases between them. In DNA form, the CDR3 reads TGTGCCAGCAGCCGGGACACACCATACAATGAGCAGTTCTTC. Encoded protein: CASSRDTPYNEQFF.

This clonotype was found a few times. The CDR3 protein is CASSPTGGAGESTDTQYF. The CDR3 DNA reads TGTGCCAGCAGTCCGACGGGCGGTGCGGGAGAGAGCACAGATACGCAGTATTTT. V is TRBV6-5 and J is TRBJ2-3, with 7 bases that match TRBD2. This CDR3 comprises 18 residues. Looked up from germline, CDR1 is MNHEY and CDR2 is SVGAGI. After removal of 5 bases from V and 0 bases from J, the junction contained 14 bases not matched to a gene.

This clonotype was detected a few times. The chain has TRBV3-1 and TRBJ1-6; D gene unclear. V gave up 1 base and J gave up 10 bases, with 8 bases separating them. There are 13 residues in the CDR3. CDR1 is LGHDT, CDR2 YNNKEL, per germline (reference sequence). CDR3: CASSQGGRSPLHF. DNA of the CDR3: TGTGCCAGCAGCCAAGGAGGCAGGTCACCCCTCCACTTT.